One and the same sample provided the 21 T cell receptor beta chains below, sequenced in a study of blood T cell repertoires in COVID-19. The assay was immunoSEQ multiplex PCR, and TCRdb's table has in-frame clones only and misses some. The sample has roughly 190,000 clones; around 84% are singletons. Specimen: peripheral blood. These TCRs come from a man aged 30 to 45 with active or convalescent COVID-19.

This clone was counted a single time. The chain employs TRBV6-2 or TRBV6-3 and TRBJ2-7; perhaps TRBD2 as D (6 bases). The CDR3 has 14 residues. Germline lookup yields CDR1 MNHEY and CDR2 SVGEGT. The germline V and J ends were trimmed by 5 bases and 4 bases, with 15 bases remaining between them. CDR3 amino acids: CASSTLLGGYEQYV. The DNA of the CDR3 is TGTGCCAGCAGTACCCTCCTGGGAGGATACGAGCAGTACGTC.

The V call is TRBV20-1, the J call TRBJ2-4, with TRBD2 matching 10 bases. The V gene end was trimmed by 3 bases and the J gene end by 13 bases; junction bases not matched to a gene: 3. The CDR3 is 11 amino acids. Germline CDR1 DFQATT, CDR2 SNEGSKA (reference sequence). CDR3 bases: TGCAGTGCTAGTACTAGCGGGGTGCAGTACTTC. Translation: CSASTSGVQYF.

CDR3 region: CAINWGQGIDTIYF. For the CDR3, the DNA is TGTGCCATCAACTGGGGACAGGGTATCGACACCATATATTTT. The chain has TRBV10-3 and TRBJ1-3, with 9 bases matching TRBD1. The germline V gene has CDR1 ENHRY and CDR2 SYGVKD. CDR3 length equals 14 residues. Trimming at V came to 7 bases and at J to 8 bases, leaving 9 bases not matched to a gene.

V usage is TRBV29-1 and J usage is TRBJ1-3; D may be TRBD1 (5 bases). CDR3 length equals 13 residues. Germline-derived CDR1 and CDR2 are SQVTM and ANQGSEA. V was pared by 4 bases and J by 0 bases, with 7 bases between. CDR3 nucleotide sequence: TGCAGCGTTGCGACAGTCTCTGGAAACACCATATATTTT. Translating gives CSVATVSGNTIYF.

The chain is built from TRBV27 and TRBJ2-5; D perhaps matches TRBD2 (5 bases). V was shortened by 5 bases and J by 2 bases, with 15 bases between the two germline ends. From germline, CDR1 is MNHEY and CDR2 SMNVEV (reference sequence). This CDR3 region has 15 residues. CDR3 nucleotides: TGTGCCAGCAGTCCAATAGCGACACTACAAGAGACCCAGTACTTC. Translated, it gives CASSPIATLQETQYF.

The chain carries TRBV12-5 and TRBJ2-7; 11 nucleotides match TRBD1. The V segment lost 7 bases and the J segment 4 bases; nucleotides outside the gene matches: 6. The CDR3 runs to 14 residues. CDR1 is LGHNT, CDR2 FRNRAP, per germline. The CDR3 loop reads CASEPGQGEYEQYF. The CDR3 DNA is TGTGCTAGTGAACCGGGACAGGGGGAGTACGAGCAGTACTTC.

This chain links TRBV12-3 or TRBV12-4 with TRBJ1-1; unclear D gene. V lost 6 bases to trimming and J lost 0 bases, with 8 bases between them. The CDR3 loop spans 13 amino acids. The CDR3 DNA follows: TGTGCCAGCAGCGACTATTTGAACACTGAAGCTTTCTTT. This translates into CASSDYLNTEAFF.

The chain is built from TRBV23-1 and TRBJ1-5; D uncertain. TRBV23-1 is recorded as an ORF, its role being uncertain. Trimming pared 11 bases from V and 6 bases from J, leaving 20 bases between. This CDR3 region has 14 residues. CDR3 coding DNA: TGCGCCCGCCCGGACTTTTTTAAGGGTCAGCCCCAGCATTTT. This encodes CARPDFFKGQPQHF.

This rearrangement joins TRBV6-5 to TRBJ2-2; TRBD1 aligns across 7 bases. The length of the CDR3 is 15 residues. After removal of 8 bases from V and 5 bases from J, the junction contained 11 bases not matched to a gene. Germline V gene lookup returns CDR1 MNHEY and CDR2 SVGAGI. This chain's CDR3 is CASPARTGATGELFF. The CDR3 nucleotides read TGTGCCAGCCCCGCCCGGACAGGAGCAACCGGGGAGCTGTTTTTT.

This clone was picked up a small number of times. J is TRBJ2-4 and V is TRBV2, with D unresolved. The CDR3 runs 10 residues. Germline loops: CDR1 SNHLY, CDR2 FYNNEI. Trimming shortened V by 6 bases and J by 8 bases, and 5 bases separated the two germline ends. CDR3 DNA sequence: TGTGCCAGCAGGCCAGACATTCAGTACTTC. It specifies CASRPDIQYF.

This clone was recorded only once. J is TRBJ1-2 and V is TRBV6-6; TRBD1 matches at 8 bases. The CDR3 runs to 15 residues. CDR1 is MNHNY and CDR2 is SVGAGI in the germline V gene (reference sequence). J lost 7 bases, V lost 5 bases, and 12 bases had no gene match. The CDR3, as DNA: TGTGCCAGCAGTCACCTGCAGGGGGCGAAGAGTGGCTACACCTTC. Protein product: CASSHLQGAKSGYTF.

V and J are TRBV2 and TRBJ1-1; D is perhaps TRBD1 (5 bases). The CDR3 is 14 amino acids. The germline V and J ends were trimmed by 2 bases and 6 bases, with 13 bases remaining between them. Germline V gene sequence: CDR1 SNHLY, CDR2 FYNNEI. The DNA for the CDR3 is TGTGCCAGCAGTGAACTTTTATCAGGGTCTGAAGCTTTCTTT. Its protein is CASSELLSGSEAFF.

The V gene is TRBV6-5, the J gene TRBJ1-1, with D perhaps matching TRBD1 (5 bases). The CDR3 loop spans 13 amino acids. V was trimmed by 4 bases and J by 5 bases, leaving 11 bases between them. Germline-derived CDR1 and CDR2 are MNHEY and SVGAGI. Here the CDR3 DNA reads TGTGCCAGCAGTTTGGGGGGAGGGACTGAAGCTTTCTTT. Translation: CASSLGGGTEAFF.

This clone was observed a few times. The chain uses TRBV7-9 and TRBJ1-2, with 7 bases lining up with TRBD1. J lost 4 bases, V lost 5 bases, and 4 bases had no gene match. The CDR3 is 13 residues long. Per the germline V gene, CDR1 is SEHNR and CDR2 is FQNEAQ (reference sequence). CDR3 sequence (DNA): TGTGCCAGCAGCCAGGGACAGCTCTATGGCTACACCTTC. Amino acids: CASSQGQLYGYTF.

The chain has TRBV3-1 (or the pseudogene TRBV3-2) and TRBJ1-4; 10 positions match TRBD1. The V gene's germline CDR1 is LGHDT and CDR2 YNNKEL (reference sequence). The CDR3 runs to 15 residues. V lost 3 bases and J lost 5; bases outside the gene matches: 3. The CDR3 is CASSHLDRGNEKLFF. CDR3 nucleotide sequence: TGTGCCAGCAGCCACTTGGACAGGGGGAATGAAAAACTGTTTTTT.

The chain joins TRBV4-3 to TRBJ2-3, with 8 bases matching TRBD2. V lost 0 bases and J lost 1; bases outside the gene matches: 12. The V gene's germline CDR1 is LGHNA and CDR2 YSLEER. The CDR3 is 19 residues long. The CDR3: CASSQERTGTSLRTDTQYF. CDR3 sequence (DNA): TGCGCCAGCAGCCAAGAACGAACCGGGACTAGTCTACGCACAGATACGCAGTATTTT.

This clone came up a few times. This chain joins TRBV5-1 and TRBJ1-1; D is perhaps TRBD1 (5 bases). The CDR3 extends over 15 amino acids. The germline V and J ends were trimmed by 0 bases and 3 bases, with 12 bases remaining between them. Looked up from germline, CDR1 is SGHRS and CDR2 is YFSETQ. The CDR3 sequence: CASSLVTQGDTEAFF. The CDR3 DNA follows: TGCGCCAGCAGCTTGGTAACGCAGGGTGACACTGAAGCTTTCTTT.

This chain joins TRBV7-2 and TRBJ2-5, with 9 bases fitting TRBD2. V lost 1 base, J lost 6 bases, and 6 bases stayed unmatched. The germline CDR1 and CDR2 sequences are SGHTA and FQGNSA. The CDR3 has 15 amino acids. Here the CDR3 reads CASSLEGGLAKTQYF. The CDR3 region has the DNA TGTGCCAGCAGCTTAGAGGGGGGACTAGCAAAGACCCAGTACTTC.

The chain couples TRBV12-3 or TRBV12-4 to TRBJ1-1; 7 bases fit TRBD1. V lost 6 bases and J lost 4; bases outside the gene matches: 5. This CDR3 is 13 amino acids long. CDR3 nucleotides: TGTGCCAGCAGGGGCGAGGGGGCCACTGAAGCTTTCTTT. Translation gives CASRGEGATEAFF.

The genes are TRBV18 and TRBJ2-3; D might be TRBD2 (5 bases). Looked up from germline, CDR1 is KGHSH and CDR2 is LQKENI. This CDR3 has 15 amino acids. V lost 3 bases and J 0 bases, leaving 10 bases between the germline ends. The CDR3, as DNA: TGTGCCAGCTCACCCGACTACCTTAGCACAGATACGCAGTATTTT. Its translation is CASSPDYLSTDTQYF.

This clone showed up just a few times. This chain uses TRBV11-3 with TRBJ1-4; no firm D call. The germline gives CDR1 SGHNT, CDR2 YENEEA. The CDR3 consists of 13 residues. The ends were cut back, 6 bases at V and 8 bases at J, with 13 bases in the middle. CDR3 sequence reads: CASSLPGGEKLFF. The CDR3 DNA reads as TGTGCCAGCAGTCTCCCGGGAGGAGAAAAACTGTTTTTT.